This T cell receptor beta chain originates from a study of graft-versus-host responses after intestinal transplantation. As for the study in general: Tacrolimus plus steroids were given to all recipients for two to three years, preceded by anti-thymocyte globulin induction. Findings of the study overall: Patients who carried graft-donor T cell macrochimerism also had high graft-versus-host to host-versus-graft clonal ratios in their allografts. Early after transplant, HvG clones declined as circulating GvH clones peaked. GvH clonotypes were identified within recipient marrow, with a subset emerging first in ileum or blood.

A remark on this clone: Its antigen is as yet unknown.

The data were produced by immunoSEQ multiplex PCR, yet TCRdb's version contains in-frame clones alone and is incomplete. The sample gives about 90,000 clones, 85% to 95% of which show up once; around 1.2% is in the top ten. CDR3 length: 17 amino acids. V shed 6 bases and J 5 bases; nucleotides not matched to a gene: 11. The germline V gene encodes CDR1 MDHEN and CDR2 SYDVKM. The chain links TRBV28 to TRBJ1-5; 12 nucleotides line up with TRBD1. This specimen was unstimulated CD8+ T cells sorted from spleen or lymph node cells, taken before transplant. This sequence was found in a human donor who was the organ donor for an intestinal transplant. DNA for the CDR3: TGTGCCAGCAGAGGGACAGGGGGCGCTGAGAACCATCAGCCCCAGCATTTT. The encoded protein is CASRGTGGAENHQPQHF.